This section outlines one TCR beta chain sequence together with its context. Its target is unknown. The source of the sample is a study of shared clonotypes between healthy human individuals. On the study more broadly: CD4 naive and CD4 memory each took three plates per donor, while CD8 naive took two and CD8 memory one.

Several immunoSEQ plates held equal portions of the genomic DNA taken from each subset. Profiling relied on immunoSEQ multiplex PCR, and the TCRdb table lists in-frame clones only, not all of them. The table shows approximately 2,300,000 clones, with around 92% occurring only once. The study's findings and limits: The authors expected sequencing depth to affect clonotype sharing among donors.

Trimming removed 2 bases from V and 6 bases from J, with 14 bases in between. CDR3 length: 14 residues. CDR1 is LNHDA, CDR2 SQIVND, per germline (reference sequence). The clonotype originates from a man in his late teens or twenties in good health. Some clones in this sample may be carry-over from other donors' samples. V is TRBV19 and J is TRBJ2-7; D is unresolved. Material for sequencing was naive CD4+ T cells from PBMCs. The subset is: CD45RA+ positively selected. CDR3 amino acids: CASSINLLVGEQYF. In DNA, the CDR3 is TGTGCCAGTAGTATAAATCTGCTGGTCGGCGAGCAGTACTTC.